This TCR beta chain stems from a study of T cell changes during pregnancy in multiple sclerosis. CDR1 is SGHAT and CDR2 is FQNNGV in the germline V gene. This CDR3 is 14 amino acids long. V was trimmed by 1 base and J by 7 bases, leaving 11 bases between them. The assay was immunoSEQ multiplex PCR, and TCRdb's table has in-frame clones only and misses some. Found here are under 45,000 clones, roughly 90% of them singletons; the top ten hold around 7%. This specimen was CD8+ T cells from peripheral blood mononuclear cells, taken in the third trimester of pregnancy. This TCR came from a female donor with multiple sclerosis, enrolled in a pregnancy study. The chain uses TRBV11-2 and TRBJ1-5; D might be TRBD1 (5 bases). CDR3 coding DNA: TGTGCCAGCAGCTTAGGTCAGGGCCGACAGCCCCAGCATTTT. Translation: CASSLGQGRQPQHF. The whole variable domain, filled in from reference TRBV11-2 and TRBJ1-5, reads EAGVAQSPRYKIIEKRQSVAFWCNPISGHATLYWYQQILGQGPKLLIQFQNNGVVDDSQLPKDRFSAERLKGVDSTLKIQPAKLEDSAVYLCASSLGQGRQPQHFGDGTRLSIL.